This note documents a single T cell receptor (beta chain) sequence. As yet, its antigen is unknown. Assay used: immunoSEQ multiplex PCR; TCRdb lists only in-frame clones, some missing. The sample lists tens of thousands of clones, about 87% occurring once. The sample comes from a study of T cell responses to AZD1222 COVID-19 vaccine. The CDR3 totals 15 residues. The V gene's germline CDR1 is SGHRS and CDR2 YFSETQ. The V end lost 4 bases, the J end lost 7 bases, and 17 bases lay between the germline ends. Study-wide findings and caveats: Receipt of two AZD1222 doses was followed by a rise in Spike-specific TCR breadth and depth. White British ancestry dominated among donors, who included more females, and clonal diversity was possibly underestimated. The study reported that nearly half of spike-specific TCRs target unmutated variant regions. The span of vaccine-associated CD4 TCRs extended across spike, with dominance at 160-218 and 743-854.

The source material was peripheral blood, sampled on day 0 of AZD1222 vaccination. This receptor was obtained from an adult in good health. V gene TRBV5-1 combines with J gene TRBJ1-4, with D perhaps matching TRBD1 (5 bases). The CDR3 DNA reads TGCGCCAGCAGCACCCAAAGGGGTCTGTCTGAAAAACTGTTTTTT. Protein sequence: CASSTQRGLSEKLFF.